These 18 T cell receptor beta chains were all obtained from the same sample, sequenced in a study of T cell responses to AZD1222 COVID-19 vaccine. The assay was immunoSEQ multiplex PCR, and TCRdb's table has in-frame clones only and misses some. The sample comprises some 150,000 clones, under 95% of which are singletons, and roughly 4.7% rests with the top ten. This specimen was peripheral blood, taken on day 0 of AZD1222 vaccination. Every receptor here comes from an adult in good health.

The chain couples TRBV6-2 or TRBV6-3 to TRBJ2-1, with 15 bases aligning to TRBD2. The trim removed 5 bases at V and 7 bases at J, leaving 3 bases unmatched. CDR1 and CDR2 (germline): MNHEY, SVGEGT. The CDR3 has 15 residues. CDR3 bases: TGTGCCAGCAGTCGGACTAGCGGGAGGGGTAATGAGCAGTTCTTC. Encoded protein: CASSRTSGRGNEQFF.

This clone was seen only a few times. V and J are TRBV30 and TRBJ2-7; D may be TRBD2 (7 bases). The CDR3 consists of 14 residues. Germline CDR1 is GTSNPN and CDR2 is SVGIG (reference sequence). Trimming removed 0 bases from V and 2 bases from J, with 11 bases in between. This CDR3 reads CAWSVGGVAYEQYF. The CDR3 coding sequence is TGTGCCTGGAGTGTAGGGGGGGTGGCCTACGAGCAGTACTTC.

The rearrangement joins TRBV9 to TRBJ2-3; TRBD1 aligns across 11 bases. J was trimmed by 0 bases and V by 1 base; bases with no gene match: 7. Per germline, CDR1 SGDLS and CDR2 YYNGEE. The CDR3 extends over 18 amino acids. The CDR3 DNA is TGTGCCAGCAGCGTAAGGGACAGGGGGTTCACTAGCACAGATACGCAGTATTTT. It encodes CASSVRDRGFTSTDTQYF.

This clone was seen a handful of times. CDR3 coding DNA: TGTGCCAGCAGCGACTTGGTCAAAAACATTCAGTACTTC. This sequence encodes CASSDLVKNIQYF. The rearrangement links TRBV6-2 or TRBV6-3 to TRBJ2-4; D is ambiguous. The germline V gene has CDR1 MNHEY and CDR2 SVGEGT. Trimming removed 6 bases from V and 3 bases from J, with 9 bases in between. There are 13 residues in the CDR3.

This clone was observed a single time. V is TRBV28 and J is TRBJ2-7, with D uncertain. The CDR3 length is 14 residues. The germline V gene encodes CDR1 MDHEN and CDR2 SYDVKM. V was pared by 8 bases and J by 5 bases, with 19 bases between. The CDR3 DNA follows: TGTGCCAGCGGCTTTAGGCAGGCAGGTAACGAGCAGTACTTC. This gives the protein CASGFRQAGNEQYF. Combining the CDR3 with reference TRBV28 and TRBJ2-7 gives the whole variable domain DVKVTQSSRYLVKRTGEKVFLECVQDMDHENMFWYRQDPGLGLRLIYFSYDVKMKEKGDIPEGYSVSREKKERFSLILESASTNQTSMYLCASGFRQAGNEQYFGPGTRLTVT.

This chain links TRBV18 with TRBJ2-7, with D tentatively TRBD1 (6 bases). CDR1 is KGHSH and CDR2 is LQKENI in the germline V gene. V was trimmed by 3 bases and J by 5 bases, leaving 17 bases between them. The CDR3 covers 15 residues. The CDR3 sequence: CASSPTGPGDNEQYF. CDR3 DNA: TGTGCCAGCTCACCGACAGGACCAGGGGACAACGAGCAGTACTTC.

The V gene is TRBV19, the J gene TRBJ1-1; weak D call: TRBD1 (6 bases). V was cut by 4 bases and J by 2 bases, with 17 bases left in between. The CDR3 is 16 amino acids. Germline CDR1 is LNHDA and CDR2 is SQIVND (reference sequence). The CDR3 loop reads CASSNSGGGINTEAFF. The CDR3 coding sequence is TGTGCCAGTAGTAATAGTGGCGGGGGCATCAACACTGAAGCTTTCTTT.

This clone was seen once. V usage is TRBV7-9 and J usage is TRBJ2-7; 9 nucleotides line up with TRBD2. The CDR3 is made up of 15 amino acids. Per the germline V gene, CDR1 is SEHNR and CDR2 is FQNEAQ (reference sequence). Trimming removed 2 bases from V and 6 bases from J; junction bases left unmatched: 8. The CDR3 DNA reads TGTGCCAGCAGCTTATTTGTTAGCGGGAGTTGCGAGCAGTACTTC. Translating it yields CASSLFVSGSCEQYF.

V gene TRBV16 combines with J gene TRBJ2-2; no clear D. Between the trimmed V and J ends, which lost 7 bases and 0 bases, there was a span of 9 bases. Germline V gene lookup returns CDR1 KGHSY and CDR2 FQNENV. The CDR3 loop spans 14 amino acids. The CDR3 spells CASTTEANTGELFF. For the CDR3, the DNA is TGTGCCAGCACGACCGAAGCGAACACCGGGGAGCTGTTTTTT.

The chain couples TRBV28 to TRBJ1-5; unclear D gene. Germline CDR1 reads MDHEN; CDR2 reads SYDVKM. The V end was cut by 3 bases, the J end by 4 bases, with 10 bases between. The CDR3 is made up of 14 amino acids. CDR3 sequence reads: CASSFGTSNQPQHF. CDR3 DNA: TGTGCCAGCAGTTTTGGCACGTCAAATCAGCCCCAGCATTTT.

The chain carries TRBV29-1 and TRBJ2-1, with 7 positions matching TRBD1. V gave up 7 bases and J gave up 6 bases; unmatched junction bases: 9. Per germline, CDR1 SQVTM and CDR2 ANQGSEA. This CDR3 has 13 residues. CDR3 in DNA: TGCAGCGGGCCGGGACAGAACCTCAATGAGCAGTTCTTC. Protein product: CSGPGQNLNEQFF.

The chain has TRBV6-5 and TRBJ1-4; D call uncertain. CDR3 length: 16 amino acids. V was trimmed by 3 bases and J by 4 bases, leaving 15 bases between them. Germline-derived CDR1 and CDR2 are MNHEY and SVGAGI. For the CDR3, the DNA is TGTGCCAGCAGTTATCGCCACTTTGTGGGTAATGAAAAACTGTTTTTT. Translation gives CASSYRHFVGNEKLFF.

V usage is TRBV7-9 and J usage is TRBJ1-4; 8 bases are a match to TRBD1. The V gene's germline CDR1 is SEHNR and CDR2 FQNEAQ (reference sequence). After removal of 5 bases from V and 8 bases from J, the junction contained 10 bases not matched to a gene. The CDR3 contains 15 residues. The CDR3 DNA sequence: TGTGCCAGCAGCCCCCAGCCCAGGGACAGGGAAAAACTGTTTTTT. Encoded protein: CASSPQPRDREKLFF.

This clone turned up a few times. V is TRBV7-3 and J is TRBJ2-7; 9 nucleotides align to TRBD1. The CDR3 length is 13 residues. Germline V CDR1 and CDR2: SGHTA, FQGTGA. V shed 4 bases, J shed 4 bases, and the junction held 2 bases outside the gene matches. The CDR3 DNA reads TGTGCCAGCAGCTCTGGGACAGGGTACGAGCAGTACTTC. Translating gives CASSSGTGYEQYF.

This clone was seen a single time. The chain has TRBV4-3 and TRBJ2-7; possible D gene TRBD1, 5 bases. The V end was cut by 0 bases, the J end by 4 bases, with 10 bases between. In germline, CDR1 is LGHNA, CDR2 YSLEER. The CDR3 loop spans 14 amino acids. The CDR3 nucleotides read TGCGCCAGCAGCCAAGATACCAGGGAATACGAGCAGTACTTC. It encodes CASSQDTREYEQYF.

V and J are TRBV7-9 and TRBJ1-3, with D unclear. The germline gives CDR1 SEHNR, CDR2 FQNEAQ (reference sequence). This CDR3 is built from 13 residues. The germline V and J ends were trimmed by 1 base and 5 bases, with 6 bases remaining between them. The CDR3 DNA is TGTGCCAGCAGCTTAGACCGCAGAAACACCATATATTTT. This encodes CASSLDRRNTIYF.

V gene TRBV5-5 combines with J gene TRBJ1-1, with D possibly TRBD1 on 6 matching bases. Germline CDR1 reads SGHKS; CDR2 reads YYEKEE (reference sequence). With 1 base removed from V and 5 bases from J, the gap between germline ends came to 12 bases. The length of the CDR3 is 14 residues. The chain's CDR3 is CASSLPLTGTEAFF. CDR3 nucleotides: TGTGCCAGCAGCTTGCCCCTTACAGGGACTGAAGCTTTCTTT.

The rearrangement uses TRBV6-1 and TRBJ1-1; D gene unclear. The CDR3 runs 14 residues. The ends were cut back, 3 bases at V and 7 bases at J, with 15 bases in the middle. CDR1 and CDR2 from the germline V gene are MNHNS and SASEGT. The CDR3 nucleotides are TGTGCCAGCAGTGACCGGCGGTGGAGCGGTGAAGCTTTCTTT. The encoded protein is CASSDRRWSGEAFF.